These 20 T cell receptor beta chains came from one sample sequenced in a study of cytomegalovirus exposure and HLA in healthy donors. The PCR contained 60 Vbeta and 13 Jbeta primers. The method was immunoSEQ multiplex PCR; TCRdb's version includes in-frame clones alone and lacks a portion of them. The sample contains 130,000 or so clones, around four fifths of which appear only once. Sequencing input: PBMCs. These receptors were taken from a woman in her thirties or forties in good health and CMV-seronegative.

J is TRBJ2-7 and V is TRBV18; 12 bases line up with TRBD2. There are 17 residues in the CDR3. In germline, CDR1 is KGHSH, CDR2 LQKENI. J was trimmed by 0 bases and V by 3 bases; bases with no gene match: 6. The CDR3 nucleotides are TGTGCCAGCTCACCGCTAGCGGGAGGGCCGGGCTCCTACGAGCAGTACTTC. Translated: CASSPLAGGPGSYEQYF.

The chain links TRBV11-1 to TRBJ2-7; a weak D match, TRBD1 (6 bases). CDR1 and CDR2 (germline): SGHAT, FQDESV (reference sequence). CDR3 size: 12 residues. V dropped 5 bases and J dropped 3 bases, with 8 bases sitting between them. The CDR3 nucleotides are TGTGCCAGCAGCAGGGGGAACTACGAGCAGTACTTC. The encoded protein is CASSRGNYEQYF.

Notes on this clone: One end of the junction varies from germline; a read error may be responsible. The genes are TRBV7-9 and TRBJ2-7, with a tentative D call TRBD2 (5 bases). There are 12 residues in the CDR3. Germline CDR1 reads SEHNR; CDR2 reads FQNEAQ (reference sequence). CDR3 in amino acids: CASTTTPRGMDF. CDR3 DNA sequence: TGTGCCAGCACGACCACCCCACGGGGAATGGACTTC.

This sequence joins TRBV20-1 and TRBJ1-2, with 7 bases fitting TRBD1. The V gene end was trimmed by 8 bases and the J gene end by 6 bases; junction bases not matched to a gene: 6. This CDR3 has 11 amino acids. Germline CDR1 DFQATT, CDR2 SNEGSKA (reference sequence). CDR3 coding DNA: TGCAGTACAGGACAGGACGATGGCTACACCTTC. It specifies CSTGQDDGYTF.

The chain has TRBV13 and TRBJ2-2, with TRBD1 identical over 11 bases. Per the germline V gene, CDR1 is PRHDT and CDR2 is FYEKMQ (reference sequence). The J segment lost 9 bases and the V segment lost 1 base, leaving 7 bases of the junction unmatched. The length of the CDR3 is 16 residues. CDR3 residues: CASSLARRTGGRELFF. The CDR3, as DNA: TGTGCCAGCAGCTTAGCCCGACGGACAGGGGGCAGGGAGCTGTTTTTT.

This clone was detected only once. The V and J genes are TRBV6-1 and TRBJ2-7, with 14 bases aligning to TRBD2. In germline, CDR1 is MNHNS, CDR2 SASEGT. CDR3 length: 18 residues. After removal of 4 bases from V and 0 bases from J, the junction contained 8 bases not matched to a gene. CDR3 sequence: CASSVQSGLAGASYEQYF. The DNA for the CDR3 is TGTGCCAGCAGTGTTCAATCGGGACTAGCGGGAGCCTCCTACGAGCAGTACTTC.

In its sample, this clone was seen a few times. The rearrangement uses TRBV4-2 and TRBJ1-4, with D possibly being TRBD1 (5 bases). The V end lost 0 bases, the J end lost 3 bases, and 8 bases lay between the germline ends. CDR1 LGHNA and CDR2 YNFKEQ come from the germline V gene. This CDR3 is built from 15 residues. The CDR3 bases are TGTGCCAGCAGCCAAGACGGGGGGGCTAATGAAAAACTGTTTTTT. This sequence encodes CASSQDGGANEKLFF.

In this sample, this clone turned up a few times. This chain joins TRBV5-1 and TRBJ2-3, with D possibly being TRBD1 (5 bases). This CDR3 has 18 amino acids. V shed 2 bases and J shed 4 bases, with 23 bases lying between them. Germline values: CDR1 SGHRS, CDR2 YFSETQ. The CDR3 loop reads CASSFPPSPGPGSDTQYF. CDR3 DNA: TGCGCCAGCAGCTTCCCCCCATCGCCCGGGCCAGGGTCAGATACGCAGTATTTT.

The V call is TRBV9, the J call TRBJ1-2; tentative D call: TRBD1 (5 bases). The ends were cut back, 0 bases at V and 2 bases at J, with 11 bases in the middle. The CDR3 sequence is 15 residues long. CDR1 is SGDLS and CDR2 is YYNGEE in the germline V gene. The CDR3 loop reads CASSVEVGGNYGYTF. The CDR3 coding sequence is TGTGCCAGCAGCGTAGAAGTTGGGGGGAACTATGGCTACACCTTC.

The chain recombines TRBV13 with TRBJ2-1; possibly TRBD1 for D (5 bases). The CDR3 is made up of 20 amino acids. Germline CDR1 reads PRHDT; CDR2 reads FYEKMQ (reference sequence). V lost 4 bases and J lost 4, with 29 bases in between. The CDR3, as DNA: TGTGCCAGCAGCTCCAGGGTTCGTGTGGCAACCATGGTGGGGTACAATGAGCAGTTCTTC. Its protein product is CASSSRVRVATMVGYNEQFF.

The table lists this clone with a few counts. The chain carries TRBV19 and TRBJ2-7; D gene uncertain. Deletions cut 1 base from V and 0 bases from J, with 13 bases between. In germline, CDR1 is LNHDA, CDR2 SQIVND (reference sequence). This CDR3 is built from 16 residues. In DNA, the CDR3 is TGTGCCAGTAGTATAGCTGGCGGTCGGAGCTCCTACGAGCAGTACTTC. Amino acids: CASSIAGGRSSYEQYF.

This chain joins TRBV4-3 and TRBJ2-1; possible D gene TRBD2, 5 bases. The CDR3 runs to 16 residues. Trimming left V 0 bases short and J 8 bases short, with 17 bases between. Germline V gene lookup returns CDR1 LGHNA and CDR2 YSLEER. This CDR3 reads CASSQDRAGRWDEQFF. The CDR3 coding sequence is TGCGCCAGCAGCCAAGATCGGGCGGGTCGATGGGATGAGCAGTTCTTC.

This chain joins TRBV5-1 and TRBJ1-4, with D maybe TRBD1 (6 bases). This CDR3 is 15 amino acids long. Germline V gene lookup returns CDR1 SGHRS and CDR2 YFSETQ. Trimming took 4 bases from V and 4 from J, leaving 14 bases between them. CDR3 in amino acids: CASSPAGAGNEKLFF. DNA for the CDR3: TGCGCCAGCAGCCCGGCAGGGGCCGGTAATGAAAAACTGTTTTTT.

The CDR3 DNA is TGTGCCAGCAGCGTCGGACTAGCGGACATAGGGGTAAATGAGCAGTTCTTC. Its translation is CASSVGLADIGVNEQFF. V gene TRBV9 combines with J gene TRBJ2-1; 10 bases match TRBD2. The germline V gene encodes CDR1 SGDLS and CDR2 YYNGEE. Trimming at V came to 2 bases and at J to 7 bases, leaving 12 bases not matched to a gene. This CDR3 contains 17 residues.

The chain links TRBV5-1 to TRBJ1-4, with 10 nucleotides matching TRBD1. With 4 bases clipped from V and 3 bases from J, the junction kept 6 bases outside the gene matches. Germline V CDR1 and CDR2: SGHRS, YFSETQ. The CDR3 is 16 amino acids. The CDR3: CASSGLGTGANEKLFF. CDR3 DNA: TGCGCCAGCAGCGGTTTGGGGACAGGGGCTAATGAAAAACTGTTTTTT.

In its sample, this clone was seen a few times. V usage is TRBV20-1 and J usage is TRBJ2-3; D gene unclear. CDR3 length: 11 residues. From germline, CDR1 is DFQATT and CDR2 SNEGSKA (reference sequence). V was trimmed by 3 bases and J by 5 bases, leaving 6 bases between them. DNA for the CDR3: TGCAGTGCTAGGAAGCGAGATACGCAGTATTTT. This codes for CSARKRDTQYF.

The rearrangement joins TRBV19 to TRBJ2-7; a weak D match, TRBD2 (7 bases). In germline, CDR1 is LNHDA, CDR2 SQIVND (reference sequence). V was trimmed by 3 bases and J by 1 base, leaving 16 bases between them. This CDR3 spans 16 amino acids. The CDR3 protein is CASSMTRGGKSYEQYF. DNA of the CDR3: TGTGCCAGTAGTATGACCCGCGGGGGCAAGTCCTACGAGCAGTACTTC.

The V call is TRBV2, the J call TRBJ1-1; possibly TRBD1 for D (6 bases). The V end was cut by 6 bases, the J end by 4 bases, with 15 bases between. Germline V gives CDR1 SNHLY, CDR2 FYNNEI. The CDR3 is made up of 14 amino acids. In DNA, the CDR3 is TGTGCCAGCAGCTTACAGGGCCTCGCCACTGAAGCTTTCTTT. Translating it yields CASSLQGLATEAFF.

The gene calls are TRBV28 and TRBJ1-6; 8 positions agree with TRBD1. V shed 3 bases, J shed 10 bases, and the junction held 8 bases outside the gene matches. Germline V gives CDR1 MDHEN, CDR2 SYDVKM. The CDR3 totals 15 residues. CDR3: CASSFGGQGRSPLHF. CDR3 DNA: TGTGCCAGCAGTTTTGGAGGACAGGGAAGGTCACCCCTCCACTTT. Full variable domain (rest looked up from reference TRBV28 and TRBJ1-6): DVKVTQSSRYLVKRTGEKVFLECVQDMDHENMFWYRQDPGLGLRLIYFSYDVKMKEKGDIPEGYSVSREKKERFSLILESASTNQTSMYLCASSFGGQGRSPLHFGNGTRLTVT.

In this sample, this clone turned up once. V usage is TRBV4-3 and J usage is TRBJ1-4, with D unresolved. The germline V gene has CDR1 LGHNA and CDR2 YSLEER. The CDR3 totals 13 residues. The V gene lost 0 bases and the J gene lost 7 bases, with 6 bases spanning the gap. The CDR3 is CASSQENFEKLFF. In DNA form, the CDR3 reads TGCGCCAGCAGCCAAGAGAACTTTGAAAAACTGTTTTTT.